A single sample is the source of the 5 T cell receptor beta chains below, sequenced in a study of blood T cell repertoires in COVID-19. The data were produced by immunoSEQ multiplex PCR, yet TCRdb's version contains in-frame clones alone and is incomplete. The sample lists around 70,000 clones; about 83% were seen once. Sample: peripheral blood. The receptor source for this set is a human donor in a cohort sampled during active COVID-19.

The rearrangement joins TRBV3-1 (or the pseudogene TRBV3-2) to TRBJ1-2; D remains ambiguous. Trimming left V 2 bases short and J 7 bases short, with 11 bases between. The germline V gene has CDR1 LGHDT and CDR2 YNNKEL (reference sequence). The length of the CDR3 is 13 residues. As DNA, the CDR3 is TGTGCCAGCAGCCAATCAGGCTTGGGTGGCTACACCTTC. Amino acid sequence: CASSQSGLGGYTF.

The rearrangement uses TRBV10-3 and TRBJ2-5; no reliable D call. Trimming left V 3 bases short and J 2 bases short, with 13 bases between. The CDR3 is 15 amino acids. Germline CDR1 ENHRY, CDR2 SYGVKD. CDR3: CAISDPNSIQETQYF. For the CDR3, the DNA is TGTGCCATCAGTGATCCGAACAGCATTCAAGAGACCCAGTACTTC.

The chain is built from TRBV5-1 and TRBJ1-5, with 8 bases lining up with TRBD1. The CDR3 spans 14 residues. The V and J ends lost 4 bases and 6 bases, in that order; junction bases with no gene match: 6. CDR1 and CDR2 (germline): SGHRS, YFSETQ. The CDR3 bases are TGCGCCAGCAGCCCGGCAGGGGGCACTCAGCCCCAGCATTTT. It encodes CASSPAGGTQPQHF.

This clone was counted once. The gene calls are TRBV19 and TRBJ2-2; 9 nucleotides match TRBD1. This CDR3 region has 16 residues. Per the germline V gene, CDR1 is LNHDA and CDR2 is SQIVND (reference sequence). V lost 3 bases, J lost 1 base, and 3 bases stayed unmatched. The CDR3 loop is CASSMTGGKNTGELFF. The CDR3 DNA sequence: TGTGCCAGTAGTATGACAGGGGGAAAGAACACCGGGGAGCTGTTTTTT.

This rearrangement joins TRBV5-1 to TRBJ2-7; 7 positions agree with TRBD1. There are 14 residues in the CDR3. V shed 4 bases and J 5 bases; nucleotides not matched to a gene: 9. The germline gives CDR1 SGHRS, CDR2 YFSETQ. CDR3 sequence (DNA): TGCGCCAGCAGCGTTGTACAGGGGTCCCACGAGCAGTACTTC. Its translation is CASSVVQGSHEQYF.